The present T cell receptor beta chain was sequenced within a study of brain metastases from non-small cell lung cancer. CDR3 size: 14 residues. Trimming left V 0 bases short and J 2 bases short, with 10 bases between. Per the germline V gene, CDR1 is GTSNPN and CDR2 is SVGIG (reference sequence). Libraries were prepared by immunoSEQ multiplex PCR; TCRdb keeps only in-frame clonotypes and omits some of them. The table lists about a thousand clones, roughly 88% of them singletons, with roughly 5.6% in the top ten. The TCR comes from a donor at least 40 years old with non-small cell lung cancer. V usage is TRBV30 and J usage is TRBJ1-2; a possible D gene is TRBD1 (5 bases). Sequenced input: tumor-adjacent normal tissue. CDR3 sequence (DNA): TGTGCCTGGAGTGTGGGGGTACAAAACTATGGCTACACCTTC. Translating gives CAWSVGVQNYGYTF.